This is a list of T cell receptor beta chains from one sample in a study of response to subunit inactivated influenza vaccine. TCRdb reanalysed the RT-PCR reads using MiXCR and keeps one entry per CDR3 protein. The sample consists of about 700,000 distinct CDR3 sequences, 11% to 15% of them appearing once. This specimen consisted of PBMCs from blood, obtained 14 days before vaccination. These receptors all stem from a man aged 45-60 years who received an inactivated influenza vaccine. Both conserved end residues are part of each CDR3. D genes are given only for firm matches. The size of a clone is reported for some rows only, either as once, few or many, or as a class for expanded clones.

clone_size	v_call	j_call	d_call	cdr3_nt	cdr3_aa
.	TRBV10-3	TRBJ2-2	.	TGTGCCATCACAGCCACGGTTAACACCGGGGAGCTGTTTTTT	CAITATVNTGELFF
few	TRBV14	TRBJ2-1	TRBD2	TGTGCCAGCAGCCGGACTAGCGGGAGTGAATGGGATGAGCAGTTCTTC	CASSRTSGSEWDEQFF
few	TRBV28	TRBJ2-1	TRBD2	TGTGCCAGCAGACAGACTAGCGGGAGACGGGTTGAGCAGTTCTTC	CASRQTSGRRVEQFF
few	TRBV6-1	TRBJ2-1	TRBD2	TGTGCCAGCACCCGGGGGGCCTACAATGAGCAGTTCTTC	CASTRGAYNEQFF
few	TRBV29-1	TRBJ1-4	.	TGCAGCGTTGTGACAGGAGCAAATGAAAAACTGTTTTTT	CSVVTGANEKLFF
.	TRBV6-2/TRBV6-3	TRBJ2-3	.	TGTGCCAGCAGTTACGCCTCATTCACAGATACGCAGTATTTT	CASSYASFTDTQYF
once	TRBV10-1	TRBJ2-1	TRBD2	TGCGCCAGCAGTGAGGCGGTAGCGGGGGGAGGTTTGAATGAGCAGTTCTTC	CASSEAVAGGGLNEQFF
.	TRBV20-1	TRBJ1-5	.	TGCAGTGCTAGAGATGTTTCGGGAAGGGGCCAACAGCCCCAGCATTTT	CSARDVSGRGQQPQHF
few	TRBV7-2	TRBJ1-1	.	TGTGCCAGCAGCTTAGCGGCCGGGACAAGGGGCGCCGCTTTCTTT	CASSLAAGTRGAAFF
.	TRBV7-2	TRBJ2-1	.	TGTGCCAGCAGCTATGACAAAAACTACTACAATGAGCAGTTCTTC	CASSYDKNYYNEQFF
many	TRBV27	TRBJ2-1	TRBD2	TGTGCCAGCAGTTTTTGGACTAGCGCCTACAATGAGCAGTTCTTC	CASSFWTSAYNEQFF
many	TRBV15	TRBJ1-1	.	TGTGCCACCTCTCCCCGGCTGAACACTGAAGCTTTCTTT	CATSPRLNTEAFF
.	TRBV7-2	TRBJ1-4	.	TGTGCCAGCAGCCTCAACGCCCTGAATGAAAAACTGTTTTTT	CASSLNALNEKLFF
.	TRBV20-1	TRBJ2-7	TRBD2	TGCAGTGCTAGAGTGGGGACTATCTCCACCTACGAGCAGTACTTC	CSARVGTISTYEQYF
few	TRBV11-2	TRBJ1-1	.	TGTGCCATCCGGGACCGAAGAAACACTGAAGCTTTCTTT	CAIRDRRNTEAFF
many	TRBV9	TRBJ1-2	.	TGTGCCAGCAGCGAGGGGGGATATGGCTACACCTTC	CASSEGGYGYTF